The TCR beta chain described here comes from a study of beta chain features in type 1 diabetes. Study findings and constraints: The study found fewer insertions and more deletions at VDJ junctions in type 1 diabetes patients.

Isolated RNA was reverse transcribed in full, so expressed TCRB transcripts were sequenced. TCRdb's table, derived via immunoSEQ multiplex PCR, lists solely in-frame clones and lacks some. In the table there are more than 20,000 clones, over 60% of which are singletons. Blood was drawn once from each donor into heparinised tubes. The draws averaged around 110 mL. The length of the CDR3 is 12 residues. Germline loops: CDR1 SGHKS, CDR2 YYEKEE (reference sequence). Trimming removed 5 bases from V and 1 base from J, with 6 bases in between. As for this clone: The antigen is unknown.

This rearrangement joins TRBV5-5 to TRBJ1-1, with a weak D call TRBD1 (5 bases). Specimen: Tregs from blood. The TCR comes from a woman in her forties in good health. CDR3 coding DNA: TGTGCCAGCAGGCAGGGGAACACTGAAGCTTTCTTT. Residues: CASRQGNTEAFF. Variable domain in full (rest from reference TRBV5-5 and TRBJ1-1): DAGVTQSPTHLIKTRGQQVTLRCSPISGHKSVSWYQQVLGQGPQFIFQYYEKEERGRGNFPDRFSARQFPNYSSELNVNALLLGDSALYLCASRQGNTEAFFGQGTRLTVV.